The rows below give T cell receptor beta chains drawn from one sample of a study of cytomegalovirus exposure and HLA in healthy donors. Here immunoSEQ multiplex PCR was the method, and the copy in TCRdb shows in-frame clones only, minus some. The sample consists of about 170,000 clones, 84% of them appearing once. The specimen was PBMCs. The source of these receptors is a man aged 18 to 35 in good health and CMV-seronegative. Each CDR3 is given with its conserved first and last residue. A D gene is named only where the DNA matches it firmly. Clone size is stated in some rows and not others, as once, few, many or a class when expanded.

abundance,d_gene,j_gene,len,v_gene,CDR3aa,CDR3nt
once,.,TRBJ1-1,16,TRBV18,CASSPPLQILNTEAFF,TGTGCCAGCTCACCACCCCTACAGATTCTGAACACTGAAGCTTTCTTT
.,.,TRBJ2-1,13,TRBV11-3,CASSLVVLGEQFF,TGTGCCAGCAGCTTAGTAGTTTTGGGCGAGCAGTTCTTC
once,TRBD2,TRBJ2-1,18,TRBV4-2,CASSQDGMGSGSANEQFF,TGTGCCAGCAGCCAAGACGGGATGGGTAGCGGGAGTGCCAATGAGCAGTTCTTC
.,.,TRBJ1-2,12,TRBV28,CASSLEGYGYTF,TGTGCCAGCAGTTTGGAGGGGTATGGCTACACCTTC
.,.,TRBJ1-2,16,TRBV7-3,CASSSKAGTTPRGYTF,TGTGCCAGCAGCTCAAAGGCCGGGACAACGCCTCGTGGCTACACCTTC
.,TRBD2,TRBJ2-3,17,TRBV14,CASSQVGTGGSTDTQYF,TGTGCCAGCAGCCAAGTTGGGACCGGGGGGAGCACAGATACGCAGTATTTT
.,.,TRBJ2-3,16,TRBV28,CASRPDRQFYTDTQYF,TGTGCCAGCAGACCTGACAGGCAATTCTACACAGATACGCAGTATTTT
.,TRBD1,TRBJ2-3,15,TRBV6-1,CASSSDRGGTDTQYF,TGTGCCAGCAGTTCCGACAGGGGTGGCACAGATACGCAGTATTTT
.,TRBD1,TRBJ2-7,12,TRBV10-3,CAISPTGGEQYF,TGTGCCATCAGTCCCACAGGGGGAGAGCAGTACTTC
once,.,TRBJ1-1,13,TRBV7-3,CASSRSRGAEAFF,TGTGCCAGCAGCCGATCCAGGGGCGCTGAAGCTTTCTTT
.,.,TRBJ2-5,14,TRBV7-9,CASSPLTGQETQYF,TGTGCCAGCAGCCCGCTAACAGGGCAAGAGACCCAGTACTTC
.,.,TRBJ2-1,16,TRBV6-5,CASSYSIGPGGNEQFF,TGTGCCAGCAGTTACTCGATTGGTCCCGGGGGCAATGAGCAGTTCTTC
.,TRBD2,TRBJ2-7,15,TRBV7-6,CASSFKTSAAYEQYF,TGTGCCAGCAGCTTTAAGACTAGCGCCGCCTACGAGCAGTACTTC
.,TRBD1,TRBJ1-2,17,TRBV18,CASSSDLGGGVRYGYTF,TGTGCCAGCTCATCAGACCTTGGAGGGGGCGTCCGGTATGGCTACACCTTC
.,TRBD2,TRBJ2-1,15,TRBV27,CASSLAGDSWNEQFF,TGTGCCAGCAGCTTAGCGGGAGATAGTTGGAATGAGCAGTTCTTC
.,.,TRBJ2-6,18,TRBV9,CASSVVSLSQSGANVLTF,TGTGCCAGCAGCGTAGTCTCCCTTTCACAGTCTGGGGCCAACGTCCTGACTTTC
.,.,TRBJ2-2,16,TRBV7-2,CASSLARSTGTGELFF,TGTGCCAGCAGCTTAGCGAGATCTACAGGGACCGGGGAGCTGTTTTTT
.,TRBD1,TRBJ2-1,17,TRBV13,CASSPPPGTGNKDEQFF,TGTGCCAGCAGCCCACCGCCCGGGACAGGGAATAAGGATGAGCAGTTCTTC
.,.,TRBJ1-1,13,TRBV2,CASGGEVNTEAFF,TGTGCCAGCGGCGGGGAGGTGAACACTGAAGCTTTCTTT
once,.,TRBJ2-7,14,TRBV18,CASSPPATRYEQYF,TGTGCCAGCTCACCACCTGCGACACGCTACGAGCAGTACTTC
.,.,TRBJ2-1,13,TRBV5-1,CASRTEGFYEQFF,TGCGCCAGCAGAACGGAGGGGTTTTATGAGCAGTTCTTC
few,.,TRBJ2-7,14,TRBV27,CASSLLAGYAEQYF,TGTGCCAGCAGTTTATTGGCGGGTTATGCCGAGCAGTACTTC
once,TRBD2,TRBJ2-1,16,TRBV9,CASSAGAGGQYNEQFF,TGTGCCAGCAGCGCGGGAGCGGGGGGCCAGTACAATGAGCAGTTCTTC
once,.,TRBJ2-7,13,TRBV27,CASSSGLSYEQYF,TGTGCCAGCAGCTCGGGACTGAGCTACGAGCAGTACTTC
.,TRBD2,TRBJ2-2,17,TRBV28,CASSSPFRTSNTGELFF,TGTGCCAGCAGTTCGCCGTTTAGGACTAGCAACACCGGGGAGCTGTTTTTT
.,TRBD2,TRBJ2-5,16,TRBV11-2,CASSEGVVGGWETQYF,TGTGCCAGCAGCGAAGGAGTCGTCGGGGGGTGGGAGACCCAGTACTTC
.,TRBD2,TRBJ2-1,15,TRBV4-3,CASSPGTSRENEQFF,TGCGCCAGCAGCCCCGGGACTAGCCGAGAGAATGAGCAGTTCTTC
.,TRBD1,TRBJ1-3,20,TRBV18,CASSPLLVGQGASSGNTIYF,TGTGCCAGCTCACCACTTCTCGTTGGTCAGGGGGCAAGCTCTGGAAACACCATATATTTT
.,.,TRBJ2-1,12,TRBV29-1,CSVERVGRMQFF,TGCAGCGTTGAGCGGGTTGGTAGAATGCAGTTCTTC
once,.,TRBJ1-5,16,TRBV4-1,CASSQDGSGLQEPQHF,TGCGCCAGCAGCCAAGATGGGAGCGGGTTACAGGAGCCCCAGCATTTT
.,TRBD1,TRBJ2-2,14,TRBV19,CASYTGGGTGELFF,TGTGCCAGTTATACAGGGGGCGGAACCGGGGAGCTGTTTTTT
once,.,TRBJ2-7,16,TRBV9,CASSLSQDRPSYEQYF,TGTGCCAGCAGCTTAAGTCAGGATCGGCCCTCCTACGAGCAGTACTTC
.,.,TRBJ1-4,16,TRBV2,CASSLFNLPANEKLFF,TGTGCCAGCAGTTTATTTAACCTACCGGCTAATGAAAAACTGTTTTTT
.,TRBD1,TRBJ1-1,15,TRBV6-5,CASRGTGGMNTEAFF,TGTGCCAGCAGAGGGACAGGGGGTATGAACACTGAAGCTTTCTTT
few,TRBD1,TRBJ1-1,17,TRBV5-1,CASSLARDRLMNTEAFF,TGCGCCAGCAGCTTGGCCCGGGACAGGCTTATGAACACTGAAGCTTTCTTT
.,TRBD2,TRBJ2-7,16,TRBV27,CASSLQPGLAVYEQYF,TGTGCCAGCAGTCTCCAACCGGGACTAGCGGTCTACGAGCAGTACTTC
.,TRBD1,TRBJ1-5,16,TRBV6-6,CASREFTGTGNQPQHF,TGTGCCAGCAGAGAATTTACCGGGACAGGTAATCAGCCCCAGCATTTT
.,TRBD2,TRBJ2-1,15,TRBV6-5,CASTSTSGGFNEQFF,TGTGCCAGCACATCGACTAGCGGGGGCTTCAATGAGCAGTTCTTC
.,TRBD2,TRBJ2-2,16,TRBV27,CASSPRTSGYTGELFF,TGTGCCAGCAGTCCCCGGACTAGCGGATACACCGGGGAGCTGTTTTTT
.,TRBD2,TRBJ2-5,17,TRBV27,CASSLKLAGGLGETQYF,TGTGCCAGCAGTTTAAAGCTAGCGGGGGGTTTGGGAGAGACCCAGTACTTC
.,TRBD2,TRBJ2-1,14,TRBV5-1,CASSPGTTTIEQFF,TGCGCCAGCAGCCCCGGGACTACGACAATTGAGCAGTTCTTC
.,.,TRBJ1-4,13,TRBV12-5,CASGLEQAEKLFF,TGTGCTAGTGGTTTGGAACAGGCCGAAAAACTGTTTTTT
.,.,TRBJ2-6,14,TRBV7-6,CASSLRSGANVLTF,TGTGCCAGCAGCCTACGCTCTGGGGCCAACGTCCTGACTTTC
few,TRBD2,TRBJ2-3,16,TRBV7-2,CASSLIAGGGTDTQYF,TGTGCCAGCAGCTTAATAGCGGGGGGAGGCACAGATACGCAGTATTTT
.,TRBD1,TRBJ1-4,15,TRBV7-2,CASSPPGQGSEKLFF,TGTGCCAGCAGCCCTCCGGGACAGGGGTCGGAGAAACTGTTTTTT
.,.,TRBJ1-5,14,TRBV5-6,CASSLAQGNQPQHF,TGTGCCAGCAGCTTGGCCCAGGGAAATCAGCCCCAGCATTTT
.,.,TRBJ1-6,16,TRBV5-8,CASSLEGGEQVSPLHF,TGTGCCAGCAGCTTGGAAGGAGGCGAGCAGGTTTCACCCCTCCACTTT
.,.,TRBJ1-4,14,TRBV29-1,CSVAGRGGGEKLFF,TGCAGCGTTGCAGGTCGGGGTGGTGGTGAAAAACTGTTTTTT